This TCR beta chain was identified in a study of CD8+CD57+ T cells in acquired aplastic anemia. Patients chosen for sequencing had CD8+CD57+ cells that had expanded, as shown by flow cytometry. The study, taken as a whole, reports: Sharing between patients and controls was observed for roughly 29 CD8+ CDR3 sequences.

The TCR beta profiling, which covered VDJ combination and CDR3 sequence, was carried out using genomic DNA as the template. TCRdb reprocessed the reads via MiXCR and lists one record per CDR3 protein. In the table there are around 150,000 distinct CDR3 sequences, roughly 50% of which are singletons. Regarding this clonotype: Its target is not known.

From germline, CDR1 is MGHDK and CDR2 SYGVNS. The CDR3 is made up of 14 amino acids. V trimming: 2 bases; J trimming: 2 bases; junction bases outside the gene matches: 2. Input material: sorted CD4+, CD8+, or CD8+CD57+ T cells (not recorded which) from PBMCs. This chain uses TRBV25-1 with TRBJ2-7; 8 bases are a match to TRBD1. This sequence originates from a human donor with aplastic anemia. The CDR3, as DNA: TGTGCCAGCAGTGAACACAGGGGGGCCTACGAGCAGTACTTC. As protein: CASSEHRGAYEQYF.